This TCR beta chain was captured by sequencing in a study of Ad26.COV2.S vaccination and SARS-CoV-2 variants. Study at large: The Ad26.COV2.S arm of the COV1001 trial was where the donor was placed.

As for treatment: 15 to 20 received Ad26.COV2.S at low or high dose, single or two shots; five or six received placebo; per-sample allocation not given. The samples were gathered on day 63 after the first injection of vaccine or placebo. From germline, CDR1 is MNHEY and CDR2 SMNVEV (reference sequence). This CDR3 spans 13 amino acids. The V segment lost 5 bases and the J segment 7 bases; nucleotides outside the gene matches: 3. TCRdb keeps only in-frame clones here, not all; method: immunoSEQ multiplex PCR. The table has some 410,000 clones, 92% seen once. The rearrangement links TRBV27 to TRBJ2-2; TRBD2 aligns across 8 bases. The sequence came from a person between 18 and 59 years old who received the Ad26.COV2.S COVID-19 vaccine or a placebo. The input for sequencing was peripheral blood, taken in a trial of Ad26.COV2.S vaccine versus placebo. CDR3 residues: CASSGLAGGELFF. The CDR3 nucleotides read TGTGCCAGCAGTGGACTAGCTGGCGGGGAGCTGTTTTTT.